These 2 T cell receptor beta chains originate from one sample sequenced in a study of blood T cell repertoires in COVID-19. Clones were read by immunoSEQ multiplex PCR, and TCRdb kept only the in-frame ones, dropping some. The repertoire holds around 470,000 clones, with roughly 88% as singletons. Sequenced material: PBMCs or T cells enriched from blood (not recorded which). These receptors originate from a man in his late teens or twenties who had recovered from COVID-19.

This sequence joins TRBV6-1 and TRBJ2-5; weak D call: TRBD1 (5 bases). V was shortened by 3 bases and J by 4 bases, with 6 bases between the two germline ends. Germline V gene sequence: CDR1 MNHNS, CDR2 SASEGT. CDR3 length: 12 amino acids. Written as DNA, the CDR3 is TGTGCCAGCAGTGATACAGGAGAGACCCAGTACTTC. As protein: CASSDTGETQYF.

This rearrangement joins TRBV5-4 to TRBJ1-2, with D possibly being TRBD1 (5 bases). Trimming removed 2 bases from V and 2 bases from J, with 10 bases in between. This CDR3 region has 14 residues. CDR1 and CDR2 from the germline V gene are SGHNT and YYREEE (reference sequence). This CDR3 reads CASSLQDTNYGYTF. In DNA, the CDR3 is TGTGCCAGCAGCTTACAGGATACGAACTATGGCTACACCTTC. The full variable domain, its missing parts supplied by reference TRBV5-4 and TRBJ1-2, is ETGVTQSPTHLIKTRGQQVTLRCSSQSGHNTVSWYQQALGQGPQFIFQYYREEENGRGNFPPRFSGLQFPNYSSELNVNALELDDSALYLCASSLQDTNYGYTFGSGTRLTVV.